This passage covers 10 T cell receptor beta chains from one sample sequenced in a study of T cell clonality in common variable immunodeficiency. The assay was immunoSEQ multiplex PCR, and TCRdb's table has in-frame clones only and misses some. The repertoire consists of about 52,000 clones, none detected only once. The source material was peripheral blood mononuclear cells. The receptor set was obtained from a person between 18 and 70 years old in good health.

In its sample, this clone was seen a few times. The CDR3 extends 3 residues past the end of the read, so its final part is completed from the germline J gene. The chain employs TRBV7-9 and TRBJ1-1; D is ambiguous. This CDR3 spans 11 amino acids. CDR1 is SEHNR, CDR2 FQNEAQ, per germline (reference sequence). Trimming removed 11 bases at V and 4 bases at J, with 11 bases between. Partial CDR3 DNA: TGTGCCCTTGACGGACTCACTGAA. Its protein is CALDGLTE. The CDR3 in full is CALDGLTEAFF.

With regard to this clone: The read terminates 3 residues ahead of where the CDR3 ends, so the germline J gene completes it. This chain joins TRBV5-1 and TRBJ2-3; D possibly corresponds to TRBD2 (5 bases). This CDR3 has 13 residues. Looked up from germline, CDR1 is SGHRS and CDR2 is YFSETQ. This CDR3 is CASTPNYGETQYF. The covered CDR3 bases are TGCGCCAGCACCCCTAACTACGGGGAGACG. The full variable domain, completed using reference TRBV5-1 and TRBJ2-3, is KAGVTQTPRYLIKTRGQQVTLSCSPISGHRSVSWYQQTPGQGLQFLFEYFSETQRNKGNFPGRFSGRQFSNSRSEMNVSTLELGDSALYLCASTPNYGETQYFGPGTRLTVL.

This clone was detected many times. The read halts 3 residues ahead of the CDR3 end, with the missing end drawn from the germline J gene. V gene TRBV20-1 combines with J gene TRBJ1-1; TRBD1 might be the D (5 bases). Germline-derived CDR1 and CDR2 are DFQATT and SNEGSKA (reference sequence). The length of the CDR3 is 14 residues. The part of the CDR3 DNA that was read is TGCAGTGCTTCCGACAGCCTTCGTATCGGTGTA. This translates into CSASDSLRIGV. The full CDR3 protein is CSASDSLRIGVAFF.

This clone has ten or more counts. The sequenced CDR3 bases are TGCAGTGCCGAGACTCACACGGATACG. It translates to CSAETHTDT. The whole CDR3 protein is CSAETHTDTQYF. The rearrangement links TRBV20-1 to TRBJ2-3; D is unclear. The read ends 3 residues shy of where the CDR3 ends; the end is completed using the germline J gene. V gave up 6 bases and J gave up 6 bases, with 13 bases separating them. Looked up from germline, CDR1 is DFQATT and CDR2 is SNEGSKA (reference sequence). CDR3 size: 12 residues.

This clone was counted ten times or more. Read sequence stops 3 residues before the CDR3 end, and the germline J gene provides the missing end. This sequence joins TRBV12-3 or TRBV12-4 and TRBJ2-7; 8 positions agree with TRBD1. The CDR3 is 16 amino acids. V lost 5 bases to trimming and J lost 0 bases; unmatched junction nucleotides: 9. The sequenced CDR3 bases are TGTGCCAGCAGTCTCACCGGACAGGGTTTCTCCTACGAG. Protein sequence: CASSLTGQGFSYE. The full CDR3 protein is CASSLTGQGFSYEQYF.

There are a few counts of this clone. With the read ending 3 residues before the CDR3 end, the germline J gene is used to fill in that end. The chain recombines TRBV2 with TRBJ1-3, with 10 bases matching TRBD1. V was clipped by 6 bases and J by 7 bases; unmatched bases: 15. Germline assignment: CDR1 SNHLY and CDR2 FYNNEI. CDR3 length equals 17 residues. The CDR3 protein is CASRRGQGHSLGNTIYF. CDR3 DNA, as far as it was read: TGTGCCAGCAGAAGGGGACAGGGGCATTCTCTGGGGAACACC.

This clone was found many times. The read gets to within 3 residues of the CDR3 end, and the germline J gene fills in the rest. The rearrangement links TRBV20-1 to TRBJ1-5, with 7 positions matching TRBD1. This CDR3 spans 13 amino acids. The trim removed 6 bases at V and 4 bases at J, leaving 6 bases unmatched. The V gene's germline CDR1 is DFQATT and CDR2 SNEGSKA (reference sequence). Partial CDR3 DNA: TGCAGTGCCGAGGGACAGCCTAATCAGCCC. It encodes CSAEGQPNQP. In full, the CDR3 is CSAEGQPNQPQHF.

About this clone itself: The read terminates 3 residues before the CDR3 end, so the remaining end is supplied by the germline J gene. This chain connects TRBV7-6 to TRBJ1-1; a possible D gene is TRBD1 (6 bases). The germline gives CDR1 SGHVS, CDR2 FNYEAQ. The CDR3 is 14 amino acids. The germline V and J ends were trimmed by 4 bases and 5 bases, with 14 bases remaining between them. The CDR3 DNA, read in part, is TGTGCCAGCAGCTCCACAGGGAAAGGAACTGAA. Its protein is CASSSTGKGTE. The entire CDR3 is CASSSTGKGTEAFF.

This clone was seen at least ten times. Read sequence stops 3 residues before the CDR3 end, and the germline J gene provides the missing end. The chain has TRBV2 and TRBJ2-3; TRBD2 agrees at 7 bases. CDR1 and CDR2 (germline): SNHLY, FYNNEI. The CDR3 spans 15 residues. The V gene end was trimmed by 6 bases and the J gene end by 2 bases; junction bases not matched to a gene: 8. The CDR3 here is CASRGGDYLTDTQYF. The part of the CDR3 DNA that was read is TGTGCCAGCAGGGGGGGGGACTACCTCACAGATACG. Full variable domain (missing parts from reference TRBV2 and TRBJ2-3): EPEVTQTPSHQVTQMGQEVILRCVPISNHLYFYWYRQILGQKVEFLVSFYNNEISEKSEIFDDQFSVERPDGSNFTLKIRSTKLEDSAMYFCASRGGDYLTDTQYFGPGTRLTVL.

This clone was recorded at least ten times. Read data end 3 residues before the CDR3 end; the end is taken from the germline J gene. This chain connects TRBV29-1 to TRBJ1-5; possible D gene TRBD1, 5 bases. CDR1 and CDR2 (germline): SQVTM, ANQGSEA. V lost 4 bases and J 8 bases, leaving 15 bases between the germline ends. CDR3 size: 13 residues. The CDR3 spells CSVATTVGEPQHF. CDR3 DNA (partial): TGCAGCGTTGCAACGACAGTAGGTGAGCCC.